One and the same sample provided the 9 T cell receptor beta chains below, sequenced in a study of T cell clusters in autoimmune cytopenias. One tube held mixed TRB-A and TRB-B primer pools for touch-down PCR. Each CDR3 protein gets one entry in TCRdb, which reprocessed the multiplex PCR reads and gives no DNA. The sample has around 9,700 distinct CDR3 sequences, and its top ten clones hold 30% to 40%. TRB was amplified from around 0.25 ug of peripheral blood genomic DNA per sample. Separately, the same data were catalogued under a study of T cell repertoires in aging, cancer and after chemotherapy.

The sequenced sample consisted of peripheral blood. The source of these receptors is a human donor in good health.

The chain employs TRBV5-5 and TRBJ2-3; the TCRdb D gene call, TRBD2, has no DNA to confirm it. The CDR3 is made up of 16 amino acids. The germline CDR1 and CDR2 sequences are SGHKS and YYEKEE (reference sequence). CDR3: CASSSRAGGNTDTQYF. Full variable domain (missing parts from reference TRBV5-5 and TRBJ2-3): DAGVTQSPTHLIKTRGQQVTLRCSPISGHKSVSWYQQVLGQGPQFIFQYYEKEERGRGNFPDRFSARQFPNYSSELNVNALLLGDSALYLCASSSRAGGNTDTQYFGPGTRLTVL.

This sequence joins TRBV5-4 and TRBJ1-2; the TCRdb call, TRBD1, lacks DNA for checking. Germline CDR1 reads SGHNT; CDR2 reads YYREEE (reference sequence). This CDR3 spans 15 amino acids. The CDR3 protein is CASSSTGTANYGYTF.

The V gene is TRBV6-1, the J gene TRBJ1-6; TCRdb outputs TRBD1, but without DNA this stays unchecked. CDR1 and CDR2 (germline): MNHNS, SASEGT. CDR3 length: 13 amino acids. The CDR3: CASSVQGGSPLHF.

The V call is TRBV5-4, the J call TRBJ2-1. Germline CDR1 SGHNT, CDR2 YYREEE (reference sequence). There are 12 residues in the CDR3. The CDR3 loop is CASSFPYNEQFF. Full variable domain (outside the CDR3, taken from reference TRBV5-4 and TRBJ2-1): ETGVTQSPTHLIKTRGQQVTLRCSSQSGHNTVSWYQQALGQGPQFIFQYYREEENGRGNFPPRFSGLQFPNYSSELNVNALELDDSALYLCASSFPYNEQFFGPGTRLTVL.

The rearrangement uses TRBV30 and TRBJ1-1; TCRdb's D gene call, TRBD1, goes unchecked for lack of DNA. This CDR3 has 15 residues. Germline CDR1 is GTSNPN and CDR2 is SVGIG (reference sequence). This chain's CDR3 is CAWSPPDRRGTEAFF. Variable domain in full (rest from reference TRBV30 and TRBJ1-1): SQTIHQWPATLVQPVGSPLSLECTVEGTSNPNLYWYRQAAGRGLQLLFYSVGIGQISSEVPQNLSASRPQDRQFILSSKKLLLSDSGFYLCAWSPPDRRGTEAFFGQGTRLTVV.

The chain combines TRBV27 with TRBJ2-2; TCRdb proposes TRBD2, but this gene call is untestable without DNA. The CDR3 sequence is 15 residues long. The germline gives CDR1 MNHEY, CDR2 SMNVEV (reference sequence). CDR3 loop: CASSTLAGGVGELFF.

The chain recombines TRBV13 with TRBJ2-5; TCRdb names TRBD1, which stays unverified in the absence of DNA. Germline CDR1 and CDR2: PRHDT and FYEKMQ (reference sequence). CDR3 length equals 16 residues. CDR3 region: CASSLRGLGPGPTQYF.

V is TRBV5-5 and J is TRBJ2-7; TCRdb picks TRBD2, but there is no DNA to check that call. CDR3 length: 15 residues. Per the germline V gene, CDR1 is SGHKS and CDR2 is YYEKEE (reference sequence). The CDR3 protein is CASSFSREGFYEQYF.

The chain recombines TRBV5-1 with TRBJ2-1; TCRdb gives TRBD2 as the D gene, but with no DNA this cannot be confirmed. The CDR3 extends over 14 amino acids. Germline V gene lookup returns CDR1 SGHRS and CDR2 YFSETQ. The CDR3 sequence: CASSAGLEYNEQFF.